This T cell receptor beta chain is drawn from a study of vaccination and CD4 T cells after COVID-19. Study-level information: The convalescents were made up of six males and four females, two of whom were Hispanic.

The treatment denotes: roughly 10-day PBMC culture with coronavirus spike peptide pools or control peptides (ViraFEST assay). Once peptide pools had expanded antigen-specific T cells, ViraFEST sequenced TCRs. Peptide pools at about 11 ug/ml, together with 10 IU/ml IL-2, were added to cultures of approximately 1.9 million PBMCs per well. This clonotype was recorded a few times. The antigen remains undetermined. Scientists ran DNA taken from cultured CD4+ T cells through the Oncomine TCR Beta short-read assay for sequencing. TCRdb independently ran MiXCR on the PCR reads; one entry per CDR3 protein. The sample includes around 17,000 distinct CDR3 sequences, roughly half of them seen just once. Between the trimmed V and J ends, which lost 0 bases and 0 bases, there was a span of 3 bases. Germline V gene data show CDR1 as MNHEY and CDR2 as SVGAGI. This CDR3 spans 15 amino acids.

The specimen comprised CD4+ T cells from blood, cultured in vitro, sampled before SARS-CoV-2 vaccination. The sequence derives from a human donor who had recovered from COVID-19. The rearrangement joins TRBV6-5 to TRBJ2-6; D uncertain. The CDR3 is CASSYSGSGANVLTF. The CDR3 DNA sequence: TGTGCCAGCAGTTACTCGGGCTCTGGGGCCAACGTCCTGACTTTC.